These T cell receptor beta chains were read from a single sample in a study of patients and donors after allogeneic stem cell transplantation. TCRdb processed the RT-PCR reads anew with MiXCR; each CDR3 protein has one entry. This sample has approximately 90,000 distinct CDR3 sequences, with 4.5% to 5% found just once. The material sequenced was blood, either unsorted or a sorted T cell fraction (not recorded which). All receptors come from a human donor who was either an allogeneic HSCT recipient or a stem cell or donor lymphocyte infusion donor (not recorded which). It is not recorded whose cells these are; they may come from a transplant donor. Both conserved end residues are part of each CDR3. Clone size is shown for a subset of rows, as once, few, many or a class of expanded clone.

CASSRMGQGLGEQFF | TRBJ2-1 | TRBV7-3 | medium-sized
CASSLRRAGGWGNTEAFF | TRBJ1-1 | TRBV11-2 | many
CASSQLWTATSTDTQYF | TRBJ2-3 | TRBV4-1 | many
CASSLDRAGELFF | TRBJ2-2 | TRBV7-8 | many
CASSSVLQETQYF | TRBJ2-5 | TRBV11-3 | many
CASSLGQGLNYGYTF | TRBJ1-2 | TRBV5-8 | few
CASSLRTGGGTDTQYF | TRBJ2-3 | TRBV3-1 | many
CASSPGGQATWETQYF | TRBJ2-5 | TRBV5-1 | NA
CATSRGGDKGAGELFF | TRBJ2-2 | TRBV15 | many
CASSTEDRGADTQYF | TRBJ2-3 | TRBV18 | many
CASRKSGSNYGYTF | TRBJ1-2 | TRBV5-6 | many
CASSQGGVLTDTQYF | TRBJ2-3 | TRBV5-1 | many
CASRPGGFLHTGELFF | TRBJ2-2 | TRBV27 | many
CSAYQLLQGLTEAFF | TRBJ1-1 | TRBV20-1 | many
CASKRRDLDEQFF | TRBJ2-1 | TRBV19 | few
CASSEGLGNNYGYTF | TRBJ1-2 | TRBV6-1 | many
CASSASYNEQFF | TRBJ2-1 | TRBV9 | many
CASSWQEMNTEAFF | TRBJ1-1 | TRBV12-3/TRBV12-4 | many
CASSFEGGRGSSYNEQFF | TRBJ2-1 | TRBV5-1 | many
CASSQMGAASYNEQFF | TRBJ2-1 | TRBV9 | many
CASSDPKKGSNSPLHF | TRBJ1-6 | TRBV2 | many
CASSTTSGGSEQYF | TRBJ2-7 | TRBV12-3/TRBV12-4 | many
CASKEGLNTEAFF | TRBJ1-1 | TRBV5-1 | many
CASSPPSARNTEAFF | TRBJ1-1 | TRBV18 | many
CSAPSGDFSYEQYF | TRBJ2-7 | TRBV20-1 | many
CASSFETGVYNEQFF | TRBJ2-1 | TRBV28 | NA
CASTTRMGTGNTIYF | TRBJ1-3 | TRBV5-8 | NA
CASRPKGPTDTQYF | TRBJ2-3 | TRBV6-2/TRBV6-3 | many
CASRAGQGKYNEQFF | TRBJ2-1 | TRBV6-1 | NA
CASSQGTGGMTGELFF | TRBJ2-2 | TRBV25-1 | NA
CASSLWAESPYF | TRBJ2-7 | TRBV28 | many
CSVLALDTQYF | TRBJ2-3 | TRBV20-1 | NA
CASSSGGTLNTEAFF | TRBJ1-1 | TRBV28 | many
CAISEWSRAGSRANVLTF | TRBJ2-6 | TRBV10-3 | few
CASSLTAGNTEAFF | TRBJ1-1 | TRBV5-1 | many
CASSMEYSSYNEQFF | TRBJ2-1 | TRBV19 | many
CASSVLPRGRVLNEQFF | TRBJ2-1 | TRBV9 | NA
CATSRRGLGTGWDGELFF | TRBJ2-2 | TRBV15 | few
CASSFRDREETQYF | TRBJ2-5 | TRBV12-3/TRBV12-4 | many